The present TCR beta chain was sequenced within a study of T cells in localized non-small cell lung cancer. Trimming cost V 5 bases and J 7 bases; bases outside gene matches: 18. This CDR3 spans 18 amino acids. Germline values: CDR1 SGHNT, CDR2 YENEEA. Clones were sequenced by immunoSEQ multiplex PCR, and TCRdb holds only the in-frame ones, with some missing. The top ten clones hold 15% to 17% of a sample with more than 1,000 clones, 20% to 30% of them seen once. Sequencing used normal lung tissue next to the tumor, obtained before any cancer treatment. The clonotype was recovered from a female donor over 55 with stage III lung adenocarcinoma. The rearrangement links TRBV11-3 to TRBJ2-1; TRBD2 agrees at 9 bases. CDR3 sequence: CASSPAIGSGSLGNEQFF. The DNA of the CDR3 is TGTGCCAGCAGCCCCGCGATTGGTAGCGGGAGCCTCGGGAATGAGCAGTTCTTC.